What follows is one T cell receptor (beta chain) and its context. This record belongs to a study of shared clonotypes between healthy human individuals. Data came from immunoSEQ multiplex PCR; TCRdb stores just in-frame clones and leaves some out. The table records about 1,800,000 clones, roughly 94% of them present only once. The CDR3 has 13 residues. J gave up 0 bases and V 8 bases, and 2 bases lay outside the gene matches. CDR1 is SNHLY and CDR2 is FYNNEI in the germline V gene. Naive CD8 cells lacked CD45RO and underwent positive selection for CCR7, leaving out terminally differentiated effector memory CD45RA+ cells.

This receptor was identified in a young man in good health. The chain employs TRBV2 and TRBJ1-1; 8 bases line up with TRBD1. The sample taken for sequencing was naive CD8+ T cells sorted from blood. CDR3 sequence (DNA): TGTGCCAGCGGACAGGGCATGAACACTGAAGCTTTCTTT. This encodes CASGQGMNTEAFF.